Reported below is one T cell receptor (beta chain). Trimming took 1 base from V and 11 from J, leaving 14 bases between them. There are 14 residues in the CDR3. Germline-derived CDR1 and CDR2 are SGHTA and FQGNSA. This sample stems from a study of blood T cell repertoires in COVID-19. Study details: The United States, Italy and Spain supplied acute and convalescent COVID-19 samples. Sample material is recorded as cDNA or gDNA derived from T cells, B-cell-depleted T cells, or PBMCs.

Authors' analysis steps: Nucleated cell number was recorded as an estimate derived from reference gene primer amplification. TCRdb keeps only in-frame clones here, not all; method: immunoSEQ multiplex PCR. V and J calls and clone size follow that table, whereas D and trimming were derived from the DNA. The sample records roughly 73,000 clones, 70% to 85% being singletons. The chain employs TRBV7-2 and TRBJ1-4; D might be TRBD1 (5 bases). The sample comprised peripheral blood. The TCR comes from a woman aged 55-69 years with acute or convalescent COVID-19. The CDR3 protein is CASSLVGGFVKLFF. The CDR3 DNA reads TGTGCCAGCAGCTTAGTCGGGGGGTTTGTTAAACTGTTTTTT.